This T cell receptor (beta chain) was observed in a study of cytomegalovirus exposure and HLA in healthy donors. The V and J ends lost 8 bases and 3 bases respectively, with 12 bases between them. In germline, CDR1 is MNHEY, CDR2 SVGAGI. The CDR3 spans 13 residues. In the PCR, 60 Vbeta and 13 Jbeta primers were used. TCRdb's table, derived via immunoSEQ multiplex PCR, lists solely in-frame clones and lacks some. The sample records 150,000 to 200,000 clones, around 84% being singletons. The sequenced material came from PBMCs. The gene calls are TRBV6-5 and TRBJ2-3; TRBD2 is a possible D gene (6 bases). The sequence was collected from a man aged 18-30 years in good health and CMV-seronegative. CDR3 nucleotide sequence: TGTGCCAGCGGCCGGGGGAAAACAGATACGCAGTATTTT. It translates to CASGRGKTDTQYF.